The rows below give T cell receptor beta chains drawn from one sample of a study of blood T cell repertoires in COVID-19. Libraries were prepared by immunoSEQ multiplex PCR; TCRdb keeps only in-frame clonotypes and omits some of them. The table lists some 170,000 clones, under 95% of them singletons. Input material: peripheral blood. These receptor sequences come from a man in his fifties or sixties with active or convalescent COVID-19. The CDR3 runs from the conserved cysteine through the conserved F or W. Each record gives: J gene, clone size, D gene, CDR3 length, V gene, CDR3 protein, CDR3 DNA. D genes are given only for firm matches. Not all rows give a size; the values are once, few, many and, for expanded clones, a class.

TRBJ1-1 | NA | NA | 14 | TRBV11-3 | CASSPGHRNTEAFF | TGTGCCAGCAGCCCAGGACACCGGAACACTGAAGCTTTCTTT
TRBJ2-7 | NA | NA | 12 | TRBV3-1/TRBV3-2 | CASSQDSSEQYF | TGTGCCAGCAGCCAAGATTCTAGCGAGCAGTACTTC
TRBJ2-1 | NA | NA | 11 | TRBV3-1/TRBV3-2 | CASSYIGEQFF | TGTGCCAGCAGTTACATTGGTGAGCAGTTCTTC
TRBJ1-4 | NA | TRBD1 | 18 | TRBV30 | CAWTPGQGVFRANEKLFF | TGTGCCTGGACCCCGGGACAGGGGGTTTTCAGGGCTAATGAAAAACTGTTTTTT
TRBJ2-1 | NA | TRBD2 | 16 | TRBV25-1 | CASSELRTSGRYEQFF | TGTGCCAGCAGTGAATTAAGGACTAGCGGGAGGTATGAGCAGTTCTTC
TRBJ1-6 | NA | NA | 14 | TRBV19 | CASHTRQINSPLHF | TGTGCCAGTCATACCCGACAGATTAATTCACCCCTCCACTTT
TRBJ1-5 | NA | NA | 14 | TRBV27 | CASSYIRGDQPQHF | TGTGCCAGCAGTTACATCAGGGGTGATCAGCCCCAGCATTTT
TRBJ1-1 | NA | TRBD1 | 17 | TRBV5-1 | CASSLSGTAISNTEAFF | TGCGCCAGCAGCCTTTCCGGGACAGCGATCTCGAACACTGAAGCTTTCTTT
TRBJ2-3 | once | TRBD2 | 17 | TRBV4-1 | CASSKDGASGGADTQYF | TGCGCCAGCAGCAAAGATGGAGCTAGCGGGGGGGCAGATACGCAGTATTTT
TRBJ2-7 | NA | NA | 13 | TRBV6-5 | CASTRLNSYEQYF | TGTGCCAGCACAAGACTAAACTCCTACGAGCAGTACTTC
TRBJ1-4 | NA | NA | 15 | TRBV4-1 | CASSHLMGRDEKLFF | TGCGCCAGCAGCCACCTGATGGGCCGAGATGAAAAACTGTTTTTT
TRBJ1-1 | NA | NA | 14 | TRBV6-5 | CASSLTGMNTEAFF | TGTGCCAGCAGCCTAACAGGGATGAACACTGAAGCTTTCTTT
TRBJ2-1 | NA | NA | 18 | TRBV4-2 | CASSQGSGGRGSYNEQFF | TGTGCCAGCAGCCAAGGGTCCGGAGGGCGGGGTTCCTACAATGAGCAGTTCTTC
TRBJ1-1 | NA | NA | 17 | TRBV23-1 | CASSQGLGGEGNTEAFF | TGCGCCAGCAGTCAAGGTTTAGGGGGGGAAGGGAACACTGAAGCTTTCTTT
TRBJ2-3 | NA | TRBD1 | 13 | TRBV10-3 | CATGTGSTDTQYF | TGTGCCACCGGGACAGGCAGCACAGATACGCAGTATTTT
TRBJ2-2 | NA | NA | 16 | TRBV4-1 | CASSLAGRGNTGELFF | TGCGCCAGCAGCCTCGCGGGGCGGGGGAACACCGGGGAGCTGTTTTTT
TRBJ2-1 | NA | TRBD2 | 17 | TRBV11-2 | CASSLDRASGSYNEQFF | TGTGCCAGCAGCTTAGATCGGGCTAGCGGGAGCTACAATGAGCAGTTCTTC
TRBJ2-1 | NA | NA | 16 | TRBV18 | CASSHVVAPQRNEQFF | TGTGCCAGCTCACACGTAGTAGCACCCCAAAGAAATGAGCAGTTCTTC